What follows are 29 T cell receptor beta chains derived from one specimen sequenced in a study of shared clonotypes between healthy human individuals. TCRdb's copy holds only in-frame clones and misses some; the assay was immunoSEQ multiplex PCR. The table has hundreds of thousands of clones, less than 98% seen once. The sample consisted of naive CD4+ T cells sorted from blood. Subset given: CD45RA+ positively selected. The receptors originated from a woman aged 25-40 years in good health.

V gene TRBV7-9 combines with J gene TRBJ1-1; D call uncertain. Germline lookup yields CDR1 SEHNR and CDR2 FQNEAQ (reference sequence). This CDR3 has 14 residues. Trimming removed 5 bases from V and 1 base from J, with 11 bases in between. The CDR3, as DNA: TGTGCCAGCAGCCACACAACAGAGAACACTGAAGCTTTCTTT. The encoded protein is CASSHTTENTEAFF.

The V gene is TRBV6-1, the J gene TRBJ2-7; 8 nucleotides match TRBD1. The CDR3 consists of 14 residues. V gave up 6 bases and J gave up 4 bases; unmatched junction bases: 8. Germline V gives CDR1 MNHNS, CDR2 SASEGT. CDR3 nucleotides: TGTGCCAGCAGCCGGGACAGGCAGCCGTACGAGCAGTACTTC. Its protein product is CASSRDRQPYEQYF.

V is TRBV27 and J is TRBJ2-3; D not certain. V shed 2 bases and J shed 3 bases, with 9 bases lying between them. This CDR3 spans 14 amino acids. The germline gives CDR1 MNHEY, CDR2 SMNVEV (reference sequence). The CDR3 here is CASSLRGVTDTQYF. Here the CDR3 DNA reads TGTGCCAGCAGTTTACGTGGAGTGACAGATACGCAGTATTTT.

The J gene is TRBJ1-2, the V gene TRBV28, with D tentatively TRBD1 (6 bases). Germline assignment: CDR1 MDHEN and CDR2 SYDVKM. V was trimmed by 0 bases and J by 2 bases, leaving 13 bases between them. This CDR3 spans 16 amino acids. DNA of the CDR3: TGTGCCAGCAGTTTATGGGGGACACTTTGGAACTATGGCTACACCTTC. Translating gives CASSLWGTLWNYGYTF.

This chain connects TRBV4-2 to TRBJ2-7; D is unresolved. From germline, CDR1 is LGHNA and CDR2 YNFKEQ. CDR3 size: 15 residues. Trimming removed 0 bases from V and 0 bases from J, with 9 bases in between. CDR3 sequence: CASSQEWTPSYEQYF. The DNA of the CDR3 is TGTGCCAGCAGCCAAGAATGGACGCCCTCCTACGAGCAGTACTTC.

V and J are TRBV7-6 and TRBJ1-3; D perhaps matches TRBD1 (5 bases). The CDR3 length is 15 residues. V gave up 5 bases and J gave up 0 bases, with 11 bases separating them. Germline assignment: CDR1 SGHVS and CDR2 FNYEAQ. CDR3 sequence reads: CASSLQGLSGNTIYF. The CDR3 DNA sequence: TGTGCCAGCAGCCTCCAGGGCCTCTCTGGAAACACCATATATTTT. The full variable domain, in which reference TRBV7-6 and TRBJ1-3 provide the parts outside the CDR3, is GAGVSQSPRYKVTKRGQDVALRCDPISGHVSLYWYRQALGQGPEFLTYFNYEAQQDKSGLPNDRFSAERPEGSISTLTIQRTEQRDSAMYRCASSLQGLSGNTIYFGEGSWLTVV.

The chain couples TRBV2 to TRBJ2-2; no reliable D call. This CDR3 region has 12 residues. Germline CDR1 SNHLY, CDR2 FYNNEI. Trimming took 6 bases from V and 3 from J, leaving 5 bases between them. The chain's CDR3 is CASRTDTGELFF. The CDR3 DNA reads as TGTGCCAGCAGGACCGACACCGGGGAGCTGTTTTTT.

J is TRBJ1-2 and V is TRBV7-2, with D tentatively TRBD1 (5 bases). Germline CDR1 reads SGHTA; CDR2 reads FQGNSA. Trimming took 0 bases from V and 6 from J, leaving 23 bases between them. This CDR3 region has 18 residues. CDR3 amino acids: CASSLAFLTGTKTHGYTF. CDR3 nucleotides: TGTGCCAGCAGCTTAGCGTTCCTAACAGGAACAAAGACTCATGGCTACACCTTC. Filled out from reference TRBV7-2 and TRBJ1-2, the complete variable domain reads GAGVSQSPSNKVTEKGKDVELRCDPISGHTALYWYRQSLGQGLEFLIYFQGNSAPDKSGLPSDRFSAERTGGSVSTLTIQRTQQEDSAVYLCASSLAFLTGTKTHGYTFGSGTRLTVV.

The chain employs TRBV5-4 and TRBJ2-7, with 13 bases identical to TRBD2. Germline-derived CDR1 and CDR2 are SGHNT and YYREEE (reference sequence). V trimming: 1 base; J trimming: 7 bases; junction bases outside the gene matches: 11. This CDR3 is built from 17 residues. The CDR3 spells CASSLLRGTSGMDEQYF. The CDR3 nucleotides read TGTGCCAGCAGCTTGCTGCGAGGGACTAGCGGGATGGATGAGCAGTACTTC. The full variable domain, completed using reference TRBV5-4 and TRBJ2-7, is ETGVTQSPTHLIKTRGQQVTLRCSSQSGHNTVSWYQQALGQGPQFIFQYYREEENGRGNFPPRFSGLQFPNYSSELNVNALELDDSALYLCASSLLRGTSGMDEQYFGPGTRLTVT.

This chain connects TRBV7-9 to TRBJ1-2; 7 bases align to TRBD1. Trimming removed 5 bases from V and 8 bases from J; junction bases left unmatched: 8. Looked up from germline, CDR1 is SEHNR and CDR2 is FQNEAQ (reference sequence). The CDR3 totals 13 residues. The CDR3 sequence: CASSIDRAAGYTF. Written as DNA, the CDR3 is TGTGCCAGCAGCATAGACAGGGCAGCCGGCTACACCTTC.

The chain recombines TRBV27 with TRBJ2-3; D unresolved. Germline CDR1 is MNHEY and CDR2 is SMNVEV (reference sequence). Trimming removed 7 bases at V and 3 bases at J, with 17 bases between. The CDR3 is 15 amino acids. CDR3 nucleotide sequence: TGTGCCAGCAAAGCAGACGGGTTTGGGACAGATACGCAGTATTTT. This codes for CASKADGFGTDTQYF.

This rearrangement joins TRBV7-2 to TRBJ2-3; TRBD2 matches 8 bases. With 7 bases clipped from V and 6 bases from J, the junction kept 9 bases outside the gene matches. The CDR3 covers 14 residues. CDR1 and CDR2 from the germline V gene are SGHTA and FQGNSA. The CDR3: CASNLGLARDTQYF. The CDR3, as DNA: TGTGCCAGCAACCTCGGACTAGCTCGTGATACGCAGTATTTT.

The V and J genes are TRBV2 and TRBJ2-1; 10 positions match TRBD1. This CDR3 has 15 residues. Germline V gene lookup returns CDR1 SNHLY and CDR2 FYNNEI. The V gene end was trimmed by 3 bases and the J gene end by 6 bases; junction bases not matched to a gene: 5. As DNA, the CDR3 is TGTGCCAGCAGTGATAAGGACAGGGGGACCAATGAGCAGTTCTTC. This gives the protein CASSDKDRGTNEQFF.

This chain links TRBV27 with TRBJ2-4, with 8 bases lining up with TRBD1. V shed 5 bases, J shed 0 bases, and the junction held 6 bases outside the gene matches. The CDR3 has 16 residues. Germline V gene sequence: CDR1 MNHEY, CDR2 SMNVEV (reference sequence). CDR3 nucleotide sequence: TGTGCCAGCAGTCCTCGGACAGGGCTAGCCAAAAACATTCAGTACTTC. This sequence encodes CASSPRTGLAKNIQYF.

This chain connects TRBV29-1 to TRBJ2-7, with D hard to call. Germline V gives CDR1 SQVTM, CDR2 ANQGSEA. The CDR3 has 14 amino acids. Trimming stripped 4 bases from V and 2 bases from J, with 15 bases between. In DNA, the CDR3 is TGCAGCGTTGTGGGCCAGCCAGGCCCCTACGAGCAGTACTTC. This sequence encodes CSVVGQPGPYEQYF.

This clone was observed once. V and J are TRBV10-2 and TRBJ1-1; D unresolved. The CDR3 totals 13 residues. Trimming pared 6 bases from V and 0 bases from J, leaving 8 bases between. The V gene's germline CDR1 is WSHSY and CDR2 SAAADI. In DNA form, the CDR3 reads TGCGCCAGCAGGGAGGAATTGAACACTGAAGCTTTCTTT. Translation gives CASREELNTEAFF.

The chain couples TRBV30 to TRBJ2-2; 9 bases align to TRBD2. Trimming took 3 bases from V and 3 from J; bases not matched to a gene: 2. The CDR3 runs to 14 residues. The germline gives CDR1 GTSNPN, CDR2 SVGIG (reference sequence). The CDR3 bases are TGTGCCTGGAGGGTAGCGGGAGACACCGGGGAGCTGTTTTTT. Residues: CAWRVAGDTGELFF.

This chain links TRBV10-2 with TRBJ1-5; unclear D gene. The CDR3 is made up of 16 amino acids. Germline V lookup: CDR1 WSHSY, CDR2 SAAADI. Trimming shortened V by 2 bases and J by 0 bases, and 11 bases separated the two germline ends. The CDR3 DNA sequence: TGCGCCAGCAGTGAGAAGCGCCTATATAGCAATCAGCCCCAGCATTTT. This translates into CASSEKRLYSNQPQHF.

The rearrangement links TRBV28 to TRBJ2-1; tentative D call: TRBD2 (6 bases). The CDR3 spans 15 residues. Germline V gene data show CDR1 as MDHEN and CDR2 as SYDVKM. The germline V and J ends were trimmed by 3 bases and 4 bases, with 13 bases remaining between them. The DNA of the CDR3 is TGTGCCAGCAGTTTGGGCCTAGCGCATTACAATGAGCAGTTCTTC. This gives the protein CASSLGLAHYNEQFF.

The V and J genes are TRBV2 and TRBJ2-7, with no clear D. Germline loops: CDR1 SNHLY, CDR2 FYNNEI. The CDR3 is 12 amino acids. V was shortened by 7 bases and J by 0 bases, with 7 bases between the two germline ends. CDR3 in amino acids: CASKVSSYEQYF. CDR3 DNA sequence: TGTGCCAGCAAGGTCAGCTCCTACGAGCAGTACTTC.

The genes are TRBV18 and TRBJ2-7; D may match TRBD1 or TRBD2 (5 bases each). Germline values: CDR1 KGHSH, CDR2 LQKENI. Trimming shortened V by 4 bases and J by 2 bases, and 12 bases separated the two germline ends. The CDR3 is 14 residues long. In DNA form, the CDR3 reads TGTGCCAGCTCACTCCGGGACGGACCCTACGAGCAGTACTTC. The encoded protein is CASSLRDGPYEQYF.

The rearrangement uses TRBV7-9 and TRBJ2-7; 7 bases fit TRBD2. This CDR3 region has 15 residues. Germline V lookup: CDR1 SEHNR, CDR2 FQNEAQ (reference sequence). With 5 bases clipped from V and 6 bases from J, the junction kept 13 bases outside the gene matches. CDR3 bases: TGTGCCAGCAGCCCCCGACTAGCCCCAACCTTCGAGCAGTACTTC. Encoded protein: CASSPRLAPTFEQYF.

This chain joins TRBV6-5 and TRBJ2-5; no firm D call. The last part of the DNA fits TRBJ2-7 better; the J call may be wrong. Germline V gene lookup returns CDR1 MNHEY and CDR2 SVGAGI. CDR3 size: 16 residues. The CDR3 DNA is TGTGCCAGCAGTTACTACCAAACCGCGCGCTCCTACGAGCAGTACTTC. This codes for CASSYYQTARSYEQYF.

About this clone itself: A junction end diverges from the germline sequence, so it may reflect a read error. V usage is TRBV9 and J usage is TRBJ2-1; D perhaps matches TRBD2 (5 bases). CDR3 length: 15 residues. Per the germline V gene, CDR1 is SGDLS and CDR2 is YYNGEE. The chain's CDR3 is CASSVDGSSHNEQFF. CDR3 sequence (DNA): TGTGCCAGCAGCGTAGATGGGAGCTCCCACAATGAGCAGTTCTTC.

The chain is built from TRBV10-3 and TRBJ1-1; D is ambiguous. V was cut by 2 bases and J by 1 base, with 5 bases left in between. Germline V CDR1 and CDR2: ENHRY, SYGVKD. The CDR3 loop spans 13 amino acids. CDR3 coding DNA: TGTGCCATCAGTGAGGAAGGGAACACTGAAGCTTTCTTT. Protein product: CAISEEGNTEAFF.

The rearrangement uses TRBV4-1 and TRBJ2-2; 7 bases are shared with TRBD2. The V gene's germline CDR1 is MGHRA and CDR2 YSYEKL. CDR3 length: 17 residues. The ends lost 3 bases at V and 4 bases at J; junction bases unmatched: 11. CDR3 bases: TGCGCCAGCAGCCAGCGGGACTATCTGAAAGCCACCGGGGAGCTGTTTTTT. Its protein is CASSQRDYLKATGELFF.

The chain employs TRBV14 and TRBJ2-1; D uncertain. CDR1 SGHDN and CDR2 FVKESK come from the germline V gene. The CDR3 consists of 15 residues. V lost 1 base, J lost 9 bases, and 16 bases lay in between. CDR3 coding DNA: TGTGCCAGCAGCCAAGCCGGCCTAGTATTCGGTGAGCAGTTCTTC. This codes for CASSQAGLVFGEQFF.

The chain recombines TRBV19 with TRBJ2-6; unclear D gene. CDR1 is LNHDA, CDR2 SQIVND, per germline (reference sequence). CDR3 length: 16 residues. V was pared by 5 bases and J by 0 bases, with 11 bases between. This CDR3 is CASSSPRGSGANVLTF. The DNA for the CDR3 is TGTGCCAGTAGTTCCCCCCGCGGCTCTGGGGCCAACGTCCTGACTTTC.

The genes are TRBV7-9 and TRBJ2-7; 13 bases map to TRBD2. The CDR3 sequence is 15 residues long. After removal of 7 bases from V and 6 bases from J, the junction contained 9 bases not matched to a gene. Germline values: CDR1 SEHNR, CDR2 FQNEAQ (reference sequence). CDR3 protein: CASNQGLAGVVEQYF. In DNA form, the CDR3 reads TGTGCCAGCAACCAAGGACTAGCGGGAGTTGTCGAGCAGTACTTC. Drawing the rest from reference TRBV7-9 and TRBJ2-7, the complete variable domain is DTGVSQNPRHKITKRGQNVTFRCDPISEHNRLYWYRQTLGQGPEFLTYFQNEAQLEKSRLLSDRFSAERPKGSFSTLEIQRTEQGDSAMYLCASNQGLAGVVEQYFGPGTRLTVT.